The 3 T cell receptor beta chains in this list originate from one sample, sequenced in a study of beta chain features in type 1 diabetes. Reverse transcription of all isolated RNA meant that expressed TCRB transcripts were sequenced. Some clones are missing from TCRdb's copy, which holds only in-frame ones; the method was immunoSEQ multiplex PCR. Among about 620,000 clones, roughly a sixth were seen once, and the ten largest hold about 0.097%. Sequencing used naive CD4+ T cells from blood. The source is a man aged 18 to 35 in good health.

Only a few counts were recorded for this clone. The chain joins TRBV7-2 to TRBJ2-2, with 8 bases lining up with TRBD1. The CDR3 loop spans 15 amino acids. Germline CDR1 is SGHTA and CDR2 is FQGNSA. Trimming took 1 base from V and 8 from J; bases not matched to a gene: 6. CDR3 residues: CASSLGTGLVGELFF. The CDR3 DNA sequence: TGTGCCAGCAGCTTAGGGACAGGGCTCGTGGGGGAGCTGTTTTTT.

The V gene is TRBV6-5, the J gene TRBJ1-1; D is perhaps TRBD1 (6 bases). Germline values: CDR1 MNHEY, CDR2 SVGAGI. The germline V and J ends were trimmed by 0 bases and 6 bases, with 14 bases remaining between them. The CDR3 length is 15 residues. CDR3 in DNA: TGTGCCAGCAGTTACTCCCCCCACAGGGCTCCTGAAGCTTTCTTT. Its protein is CASSYSPHRAPEAFF.

V usage is TRBV5-1 and J usage is TRBJ1-1; D unresolved. Germline V gene lookup returns CDR1 SGHRS and CDR2 YFSETQ. The CDR3 is made up of 14 amino acids. Trimming took 4 bases from V and 1 from J, leaving 11 bases between them. CDR3 sequence: CASSSLTANTEAFF. The CDR3 DNA sequence: TGCGCCAGCAGCAGCCTTACAGCGAACACTGAAGCTTTCTTT.